Listed below are T cell receptor beta chains from one sample, sequenced in a study of T cell responses to AZD1222 COVID-19 vaccine. Clones were read by immunoSEQ multiplex PCR, and TCRdb kept only the in-frame ones, dropping some. This sample has 140,000 or so clones, with 92% found just once. Sequences were derived from peripheral blood, sampled on day 0 of AZD1222 vaccination. Every receptor here comes from an adult in good health. Both conserved end residues are part of each CDR3. The D gene is left open where the match is weak. Size values are once, few and many counts, or a class for expanded clones, and some rows have none.

j_call d_call clone_size v_call cdr3_aa cdr3_nt
TRBJ2-1 . . TRBV6-5 CASSARTGYNEQFF TGTGCCAGCAGCGCCCGGACCGGCTACAATGAGCAGTTCTTC
TRBJ2-1 . few TRBV4-1 CASSQVNLVVFDEQFF TGCGCCAGCAGCCAAGTCAACTTGGTTGTATTCGATGAGCAGTTCTTC
TRBJ1-1 . . TRBV19 CASSFGTNTEAFF TGTGCCAGTAGTTTCGGGACCAACACTGAAGCTTTCTTT
TRBJ2-2 . . TRBV19 CASRVKGATGELFF TGTGCCAGTAGGGTGAAGGGAGCCACCGGGGAGCTGTTTTTT
TRBJ2-7 TRBD1 . TRBV2 CASSEHRGPRTYEQYF TGTGCCAGCAGTGAACACAGGGGGCCAAGGACCTACGAGCAGTACTTC
TRBJ1-2 TRBD1 . TRBV5-4 CASSLSTGRNYGYTF TGTGCCAGCAGCCTCTCGACAGGGAGGAACTATGGCTACACCTTC
TRBJ2-5 TRBD2 once TRBV11-3 CASSFFTLAGGEETQYF TGTGCCAGCAGCTTTTTTACACTAGCGGGAGGAGAAGAGACCCAGTACTTC
TRBJ2-5 TRBD1 . TRBV6-5 CASTQWTGQETQYF TGTGCCAGCACACAGTGGACAGGACAAGAGACCCAGTACTTC
TRBJ2-3 . . TRBV5-1 CASSFGTSTDTQYF TGCGCCAGCAGCTTCGGGACTAGCACAGATACGCAGTATTTT
TRBJ1-3 . . TRBV5-4 CASSLAGQRGNTIYF TGTGCCAGCAGCTTAGCTGGACAGAGAGGAAACACCATATATTTT
TRBJ2-3 . . TRBV2 CASSDGPADTQYF TGTGCCAGCAGTGACGGCCCCGCGGATACGCAGTATTTT
TRBJ1-5 TRBD1 . TRBV10-3 CAISDTTGERGNQPQHF TGTGCCATCAGTGACACCACAGGGGAAAGGGGCAATCAGCCCCAGCATTTT
TRBJ2-7 TRBD1 . TRBV2 CASSERGTGVEQYF TGTGCCAGCAGTGAAAGAGGGACAGGGGTTGAGCAGTACTTC
TRBJ2-7 . once TRBV5-1 CASSLAGGRAPYEQYF TGCGCCAGCAGCTTGGCCGGGGGCAGGGCTCCCTACGAGCAGTACTTC
TRBJ2-7 . . TRBV6-6 CASSYSTGPEQYF TGTGCCAGCAGTTACTCGACGGGACCTGAGCAGTACTTC
TRBJ2-1 . . TRBV2 CASTYSGLLSYNEQFF TGTGCCAGCACGTACTCGGGACTGCTCTCCTACAATGAGCAGTTCTTC
TRBJ2-7 . . TRBV5-1 CASSWTTVDEQYF TGCGCCAGCAGCTGGACCACAGTAGACGAGCAGTACTTC
TRBJ2-3 TRBD1 . TRBV19 CASSPWGRTGSTDTQYF TGTGCCAGTAGCCCTTGGGGGAGGACAGGGAGCACAGATACGCAGTATTTT
TRBJ1-1 . . TRBV27 CASSKLTRVMNTEAFF TGTGCCAGCAGTAAATTAACTCGGGTCATGAACACTGAAGCTTTCTTT
TRBJ2-7 TRBD2 . TRBV19 CASSMSLAGAREQYF TGTGCCAGTAGTATGTCGCTAGCGGGAGCGAGGGAGCAGTACTTC
TRBJ2-7 . few TRBV10-3 CAISESRYEQYF TGTGCCATCAGTGAGTCTCGGTACGAGCAGTACTTC
TRBJ2-3 . . TRBV5-5 CASSQPHLWGDTQYF TGTGCCAGCAGCCAGCCCCACCTGTGGGGAGATACGCAGTATTTT
TRBJ2-6 . . TRBV6-5 CAGRPGPGPPTVLTF TGTGCCGGCCGTCCGGGGCCGGGACCTCCCACCGTCCTGACTTTC
TRBJ2-3 . once TRBV5-4 CASRPGRGTDTQYF TGTGCCAGCAGACCGGGAAGGGGGACAGATACGCAGTATTTT
TRBJ1-5 . . TRBV2 CASSGDQPQHF TGTGCCAGCAGTGGGGATCAGCCCCAGCATTTT
TRBJ1-5 TRBD1 . TRBV5-6 CASSLARDRDQPQHF TGTGCCAGCAGCTTGGCGAGGGACAGGGATCAGCCCCAGCATTTT
TRBJ2-1 TRBD2 once TRBV7-9 CASSPLLSGRPGSYNEQFF TGTGCCAGCAGCCCCTTGCTTAGCGGGAGGCCGGGTTCCTACAATGAGCAGTTCTTC
TRBJ1-1 . . TRBV27 CASRKIREFLSMNTEAFF TGTGCCAGCAGAAAAATCCGGGAATTTTTGTCCATGAACACTGAAGCTTTCTTT
TRBJ2-7 . few TRBV27 CASSQGSPLEQYF TGTGCCAGCAGTCAAGGGTCCCCTCTCGAGCAGTACTTC
TRBJ1-6 . . TRBV9 CASSVGNPQGGNSPLHF TGTGCCAGCAGCGTAGGCAATCCCCAAGGAGGTAATTCACCCCTCCACTTT
TRBJ1-1 TRBD1 . TRBV11-3 CASSFGTGEAFF TGTGCCAGCAGCTTCGGGACAGGTGAAGCTTTCTTT
TRBJ1-1 . . TRBV11-2 CASSLYSQNTEAFF TGTGCCAGCAGCTTATACAGCCAGAACACTGAAGCTTTCTTT
TRBJ2-5 TRBD1 . TRBV5-1 CASSPTGGQETQYF TGCGCCAGCAGCCCCACAGGGGGGCAAGAGACCCAGTACTTC
TRBJ2-3 . . TRBV5-1 CASSSLNSGITDTQYF TGCGCCAGCAGCTCCCTAAACAGCGGAATCACAGATACGCAGTATTTT
TRBJ1-2 TRBD1 . TRBV18 CASSPRQGDGYTF TGTGCCAGCTCACCAAGACAGGGGGATGGCTACACCTTC
TRBJ1-1 . . TRBV6-1 CASREDGYMNTEAFF TGTGCCAGCAGGGAGGACGGGTACATGAACACTGAAGCTTTCTTT
TRBJ2-7 . . TRBV12-3/TRBV12-4 CASSADEQYF TGTGCCAGCAGCGCGGACGAGCAGTACTTC
TRBJ2-4 . . TRBV4-1 CASSQERDPENIQYF TGCGCCAGCAGCCAAGAACGGGACCCTGAAAACATTCAGTACTTC
TRBJ1-6 . . TRBV5-1 CASSLEGASSSYNSPLHF TGCGCCAGCAGCTTGGAAGGGGCTTCGAGCTCCTATAATTCACCCCTCCACTTT
TRBJ2-1 . . TRBV2 CARGVGGLGEQFF TGTGCCAGAGGGGTAGGAGGTTTAGGTGAGCAGTTCTTC